This T cell receptor (beta chain) was retrieved from a study of blood T cell repertoires in COVID-19. Study details: The study drew acute and convalescent COVID-19 samples from the United States, Italy and Spain. In each case, the material was cDNA or gDNA derived from T cells, B-cell-depleted T cells, or PBMCs.

In the original workflow: Scientists estimated how many nucleated cells there were by amplifying reference gene primers. Here immunoSEQ multiplex PCR was the method, and the copy in TCRdb shows in-frame clones only, minus some. V, J and clone size reflect that table, while D and trimming were determined from the DNA. Of around 64,000 clones listed, roughly 85% were seen once; the top ten hold roughly 3%. The CDR3 totals 14 residues. With 1 base removed from V and 10 bases from J, the gap between germline ends came to 16 bases. The germline gives CDR1 LNHNV, CDR2 YYDKDF (reference sequence). This clone has only a few counts.

The receptor was isolated from a man aged 60 to 75 with acute or convalescent COVID-19. The sample was peripheral blood. The chain combines TRBV15 with TRBJ1-2, with D possibly TRBD1 on 5 matching bases. This CDR3 is CATSRGGTAGDYTF. The CDR3 nucleotides are TGTGCCACCAGCAGAGGCGGGACGGCTGGGGACTACACCTTC.